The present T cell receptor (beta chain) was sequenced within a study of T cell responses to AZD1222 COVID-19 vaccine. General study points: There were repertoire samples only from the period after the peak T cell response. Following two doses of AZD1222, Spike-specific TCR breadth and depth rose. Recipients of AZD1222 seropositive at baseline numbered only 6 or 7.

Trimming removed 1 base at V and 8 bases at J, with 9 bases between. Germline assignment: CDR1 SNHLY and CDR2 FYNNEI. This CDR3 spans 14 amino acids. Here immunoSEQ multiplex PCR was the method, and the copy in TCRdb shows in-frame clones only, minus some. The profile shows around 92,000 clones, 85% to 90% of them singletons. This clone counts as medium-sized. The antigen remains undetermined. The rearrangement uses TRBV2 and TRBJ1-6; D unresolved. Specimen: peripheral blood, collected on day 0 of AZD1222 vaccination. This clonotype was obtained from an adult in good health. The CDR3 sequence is CASSEEGSYSPLHF. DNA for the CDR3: TGTGCCAGCAGTGAAGAGGGCAGCTATTCACCCCTCCACTTT.